This T cell receptor beta chain came from a study of blood T cell repertoires in COVID-19 (dated by TCRdb to the early 2020s). A note on the overall study: Samples covering the acute and convalescent phases of COVID-19 were provided by collaborators in the United States, Italy and Spain. The prospective study material was composed of cDNA or gDNA derived from T cells, B-cell-depleted T cells, or PBMCs. Subjects who had been exposed to COVID-19, were actively infected with it, or had recovered from it provided the deeply sampled blood TCRbeta repertoires that made up the dataset. The repertoires were released in a freely available public database intended as a resource for research on the immune response to SARS-CoV-2. The samples were drawn from two sources: the first 160 participants of the ongoing ImmuneRACE study, and 1,254 subjects contributed by 6 global collaborators. A de-identified subject ID, COVID-19 status, age in years and sex were almost always included in the sample metadata. Where available, HLA class I and class II types were taken from metadata supplied by the sample provider and were not determined by assay-based typing.

From its cysteine to its phenylalanine, the CDR3 spans 13 amino acids. CDR3 DNA is the only sequence kept; it has 39 bases, read in frame from the first base. V lost 1 base and J lost 1 base; the stretch between them is 4 bases long. Sequences WNHNN (CDR1) and SYGVQD (CDR2) are obtained from the germline V gene (reference sequence). Collaborating institutions collected whole blood in K2EDTA tubes following their own protocols. For TCRbeta analysis, collaborators shipped samples as frozen whole blood, isolated PBMCs, or DNA extracted from either of those sample types. TCRbeta CDR3 regions were amplified from genomic DNA using the immunoSEQ Assay, a bias-controlled multiplex PCR. Processing in the source paper ran as follows. The number of nucleated cells in each sample was estimated from the amplification of reference gene primers within the assay. To quantify the absolute abundance of each unique TCRbeta CDR3 rearrangement, sequence reads were collapsed and filtered. Productive Simpson clonality was computed per sample as the square root of Simpson's diversity index over productive rearrangements. In its TCRdb copy, this immuneACCESS table keeps in-frame sequences only and misses some clones. Where compared with another copy, unresolved V genes explain less than half of these, and the others have no known cause. Clone size and the V and J calls come from that table; the DNA yielded D and trimming. This sample comprises about 160,000 clones, around 85% of them detected only once. The ten largest make up about 3.3% of the sample.

Overall study results and their limits: The quantity of clinical and demographic metadata differed by source and by participant and was supplied without curation.

This clone was observed once. Its antigen is unknown. Per-base quality was not reported, and no clone a single base away is much larger than it. Recombination connected TRBV10-1 to TRBJ1-2; no D gene call is confident. The TCR sequence derives from a human donor with acute or convalescent COVID-19. The donor label of this sample is uncertain. The sequencing sample was made of peripheral blood. The CDR3 protein sequence reads: CASSELSNYGYTF. In nucleotide form, the sequence is TGCGCCAGCAGTGAGTTGAGTAACTATGGCTACACCTTC.